The 5 T cell receptor beta chains in this list originate from one sample, sequenced in a study of CD8+CD57+ T cells in acquired aplastic anemia. Profiling of TCR beta VDJ combinations and CDR3 sequences used genomic DNA as template. TCRdb reprocessed the reads with MiXCR, giving one entry per CDR3 protein. This table holds more than 150,000 distinct CDR3 sequences, less than 55% found once. The source material was sorted CD4+, CD8+, or CD8+CD57+ T cells (not recorded which) from PBMCs. The receptors were sampled from a human donor in good health.

This clonotype was counted ten times or more. The CDR3 is CASSYDWGGKTQYF. The CDR3 DNA follows: TGTGCCAGCAGTTACGATTGGGGCGGCAAGACCCAGTACTTC. The chain is built from TRBV6-5 and TRBJ2-5; a possible D gene is TRBD1 (5 bases). The CDR3 spans 14 residues. V was shortened by 2 bases and J by 6 bases, with 13 bases between the two germline ends. Germline V lookup: CDR1 MNHEY, CDR2 SVGAGI.

This clonotype appeared many times. This chain links TRBV20-1 with TRBJ1-6; D not resolved. V lost 2 bases, J lost 7 bases, and 15 bases lay in between. The CDR3 consists of 15 residues. Per germline, CDR1 DFQATT and CDR2 SNEGSKA (reference sequence). The CDR3 loop is CSARHSTGENSPLHF. The CDR3 bases are TGCAGTGCTAGACATTCAACCGGAGAGAATTCACCCCTCCACTTT.

The genes are TRBV2 and TRBJ2-1; possibly TRBD1 or TRBD2 for D (5 bases each). The germline V and J ends were trimmed by 6 bases and 0 bases, with 12 bases remaining between them. The germline V gene encodes CDR1 SNHLY and CDR2 FYNNEI. The CDR3 sequence is 15 residues long. The DNA for the CDR3 is TGTGCCAGCAGCCGGGACCCGAGCTCCTACAATGAGCAGTTCTTC. Its protein is CASSRDPSSYNEQFF.

The gene calls are TRBV19 and TRBJ1-6, with TRBD1 identical over 8 bases. Germline V gives CDR1 LNHDA, CDR2 SQIVND (reference sequence). The CDR3 covers 15 residues. V dropped 4 bases and J dropped 6; count of bases not matched to a gene: 5. CDR3 sequence reads: CASSTGQGSNSPLHF. Here the CDR3 DNA reads TGTGCCAGTAGTACTGGACAGGGTAGTAATTCACCCCTCCACTTT. The full variable domain, in which reference TRBV19 and TRBJ1-6 provide the parts outside the CDR3, is DGGITQSPKYLFRKEGQNVTLSCEQNLNHDAMYWYRQDPGQGLRLIYYSQIVNDFQKGDIAEGYSVSREKKESFPLTVTSAQKNPTAFYLCASSTGQGSNSPLHFGNGTRLTVT.

V and J are TRBV6-1 and TRBJ2-2, with TRBD2 identical over 13 bases. The length of the CDR3 is 16 residues. Trimming removed 5 bases from V and 4 bases from J; junction bases left unmatched: 4. Germline values: CDR1 MNHNS, CDR2 SASEGT. CDR3 loop: CASSFGLAGVTGELFF. CDR3 nucleotide sequence: TGTGCCAGCAGTTTCGGACTAGCGGGAGTCACCGGGGAGCTGTTTTTT.